This T cell receptor (beta chain) is drawn from a study of T cells in Graves' hyperthyroidism and ophthalmopathy. Study-level points and caveats: Most expanded thyroid clonotypes above 0.001 recurred in blood.

Germline lookup yields CDR1 DFQATT and CDR2 SNEGSKA (reference sequence). CDR3 size: 10 residues. TCR beta CDR3 regions were amplified from RNA. First-round RT-PCR targeting the TCR CDR3 was performed with the HTBI primer set. Each CDR3 protein is one row after TCRdb ran MiXCR on the multiplex PCR reads. The sample has fewer than 800,000 distinct CDR3 sequences, about a sixth seen once. This clonotype was seen at least ten times. What it binds is not known. This clonotype was obtained from a man between 18 and 29 years old with Graves' hyperthyroidism. Sequenced: blood. V and J are TRBV20-1 and TRBJ2-1; D is uncertain. The CDR3, as DNA: TGCAGCCCTAAAGACAATGAGCAGTTCTTC. It translates to CSPKDNEQFF.